Listed below are T cell receptor beta chains from one sample, sequenced in a study of cytomegalovirus exposure and HLA in healthy donors. TCRdb's copy holds only in-frame clones and misses some; the assay was immunoSEQ multiplex PCR. The sample carries approximately 140,000 clones, approximately 80% recorded once. Sequencing was performed on PBMCs. These TCRs come from a girl aged 2-9 years in good health and CMV-seronegative. The conserved cysteine and the conserved F or W are not part of the CDR3 here. Rows may omit the clone size; those that give it use once, few, many or a size class.

TRBV11-2,NA,ASSGSGQPNTGELF
TRBV4-3,NA,ASSQVGQGGYT
TRBV28,NA,ASSSLTLWSETSGSPSYNEQF
TRBV4-2,NA,ASSQPGTSGYEQY
TRBV18,NA,ASSKQENQPQH
TRBV25-1,NA,ASSESEGPPSRGYT
TRBV29-1,NA,SVGEVTNEKLF
TRBV6-4,once,ASSVGGGSDEQF
TRBV19,NA,ASRTPATNEKLF
TRBV19,NA,ASSRGRGMNTEAF
TRBV7-2,NA,ASSLGFGTGFSGYT
TRBV7-3,NA,ASSLGGGAGGTQY
TRBV19,NA,ASSINAGYQYGNTIY
TRBV5-5,few,ASSGREDSPLH
TRBV6-6,NA,ASSYDRDYEQY
TRBV6-1,NA,ASSRQGWGEKLF
TRBV5-1,NA,ASSLSLSEKLF
TRBV6-6,NA,ASSYAKTYQPQH
TRBV19,NA,ATKIAGLAKNIQY
TRBV5-1,few,ASSLNRQGRNTGELF
TRBV5-1,NA,ASSRDRGVYGYT
TRBV7-9,NA,ASRLSSQENTEAF
TRBV5-5,once,ASSLEVRVVAEAF
TRBV7-2,NA,ASSLDGGTGELF
TRBV7-2,NA,ASNPRDRPYEQY
TRBV27,NA,ASSLFLGQGGSTEAF
TRBV7-9,NA,ASSLGTSVTGELF
TRBV6-6,NA,ASSYGGGRPEAF
TRBV18,NA,ASSLSSPGSSYEQY
TRBV5-6,NA,ASSKGQGGNTEAF
TRBV6-1,NA,ASSPDRGRVSEQY
TRBV5-1,once,ASSVDRGSSYEQY
TRBV7-9,NA,ASSRTSGRGRDTGELF
TRBV19,NA,ASNPGGYSNQPQH